This is a list of T cell receptor beta chains from one sample in a study of post-analysis software for immune sequencing data. TCRdb reprocessed the PCR reads with MiXCR, giving one entry per CDR3 protein. The profile covers roughly 800,000 distinct CDR3 sequences, with roughly 50% appearing a single time and 4.9% taken by the ten largest. The specimen was blood. The receptors derive from a girl under 18 with multiple sclerosis. The CDR3 runs from the conserved cysteine through the conserved F or W. The D gene is left open where the match is weak. Part of the rows lack a size; the others show once, few, many or a class for expanded clones.

D gene | J gene | clone size | V gene | CDR3 protein | CDR3 DNA
TRBD2 | TRBJ2-5 | few | TRBV7-2 | CASSLAIRGRTSAAQYF | TGTGCCAGCAGCTTAGCGATCCGCGGGAGGACCTCAGCGGCCCAGTACTTC
TRBD1 | TRBJ2-6 | few | TRBV29-1 | CSVVGTVSGANVLTF | TGCAGCGTTGTGGGGACAGTTTCTGGGGCCAACGTCCTGACTTTC
- | TRBJ2-1 | - | TRBV5-1 | CASSLVGENNEQFF | TGCGCCAGCAGCTTGGTCGGGGAGAACAATGAGCAGTTCTTC
TRBD2 | TRBJ2-1 | - | TRBV20-1 | CSAAGTSGSNEQFF | TGCAGTGCTGCCGGGACTAGCGGGAGTAATGAGCAGTTCTTC
TRBD1 | TRBJ2-7 | - | TRBV10-3 | CAISGGGTGTSEQYF | TGTGCCATCAGTGGGGGCGGGACAGGGACGAGCGAGCAGTACTTC
TRBD2 | TRBJ2-1 | - | TRBV29-1 | CSVEGLAGGAYNEQFF | TGCAGCGTTGAGGGACTAGCGGGAGGGGCTTACAATGAGCAGTTCTTC
- | TRBJ1-2 | - | TRBV20-1 | CSAPGRAGYTF | TGCAGTGCCCCGGGGAGGGCTGGCTACACCTTC
- | TRBJ2-7 | - | TRBV20-1 | CSARARGGWVGEQYF | TGCAGTGCTAGAGCACGTGGGGGATGGGTGGGCGAGCAGTACTTC
TRBD2 | TRBJ2-5 | once | TRBV6-2/TRBV6-3 | CASSSFSGRANDETQYF | TGTGCCAGCAGTTCCTTTAGCGGGAGGGCCAACGATGAGACCCAGTACTTC
- | TRBJ2-7 | - | TRBV4-3 | CASSQPNLRGAPYEQYF | TGCGCCAGCAGCCAACCGAACCTCAGGGGGGCACCCTACGAGCAGTACTTC
- | TRBJ2-3 | - | TRBV7-3 | CASSLGGSVPDTQYF | TGTGCCAGCAGCTTAGGGGGCAGTGTCCCAGATACGCAGTATTTT